This paragraph reports one TCR beta chain. This entry belongs to a study of blood T cell repertoires in COVID-19. Clones were read by immunoSEQ multiplex PCR, and TCRdb kept only the in-frame ones, dropping some. Among roughly 250,000 clones, 75% to 85% were seen once, and the ten largest hold about 4.8%. V shed 4 bases, J shed 5 bases, and the junction held 10 bases outside the gene matches. This CDR3 has 16 amino acids. Per germline, CDR1 SGHDT and CDR2 YYEEEE. The chain recombines TRBV5-6 with TRBJ1-1; TRBD1 matches 11 bases. This clonotype originated in a woman in her 70s with acute or convalescent COVID-19. The specimen was peripheral blood. CDR3 nucleotide sequence: TGTGCCAGCAGCGGAGATATGGGACAGGGGGGTACTGAAGCTTTCTTT. Translation gives CASSGDMGQGGTEAFF.